The sequence of this TCR beta chain was determined in a study of T cell repertoires in cytomegalovirus infection. Looking at the study overall: Indications of both CMV infection and matching HLA type were provided by public TCR beta signatures.

Via MiXCR, TCRdb re-called the reads, giving one row per CDR3 protein. The table shows 250,000 to 300,000 distinct CDR3 sequences, with around 15% occurring only once. This clonotype came up a few times. The target antigen is unknown. Study outcomes and limitations: Dominant in the ex vivo response were TCR beta clonotypes restricted by HLA-C and specific for CMV. Based on cumulative public TCR beta family frequency, carriers of CMV plus the relevant HLA were identified.

Germline V gene lookup returns CDR1 ENHRY and CDR2 SYGVKD. The CDR3 loop spans 14 amino acids. Trimming stripped 0 bases from V and 3 bases from J, with 9 bases between. This chain links TRBV10-3 with TRBJ2-7; D is unresolved. This clonotype was sampled from a human donor in good health (CMV status not recorded). Some clones in this sample may be carry-over from other donors' samples. Input material: CD8+ T cells from PBMCs. The CDR3 nucleotides are TGTGCCATCAGTGAGTCACATCAGGACTACGAGCAGTACTTC. It translates to CAISESHQDYEQYF.